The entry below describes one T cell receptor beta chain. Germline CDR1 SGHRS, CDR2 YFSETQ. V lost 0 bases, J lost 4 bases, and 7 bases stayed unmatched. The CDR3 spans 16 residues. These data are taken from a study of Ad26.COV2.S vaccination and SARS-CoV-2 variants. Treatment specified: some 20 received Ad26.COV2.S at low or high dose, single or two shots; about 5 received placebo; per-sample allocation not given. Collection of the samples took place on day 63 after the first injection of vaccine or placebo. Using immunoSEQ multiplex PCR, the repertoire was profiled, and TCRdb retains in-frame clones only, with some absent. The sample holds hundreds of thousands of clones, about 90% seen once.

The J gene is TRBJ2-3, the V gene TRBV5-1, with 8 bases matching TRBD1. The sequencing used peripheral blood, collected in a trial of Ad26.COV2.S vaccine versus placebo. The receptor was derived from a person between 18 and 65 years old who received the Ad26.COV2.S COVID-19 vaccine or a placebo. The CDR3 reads CASSLGGTGLADTQYF. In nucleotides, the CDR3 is TGCGCCAGCAGCTTGGGGGGGACAGGACTCGCAGATACGCAGTATTTT.